This T cell receptor beta chain was captured in a study of shared clonotypes between healthy human individuals. Measured with immunoSEQ multiplex PCR; TCRdb has only the in-frame clones, and not every one. The profile covers about 2.2 million clones, with around 93% appearing a single time and 1.5% to 2% taken by the ten largest. Naive CD8 cells lacked CD45RO and underwent positive selection for CCR7, leaving out terminally differentiated effector memory CD45RA+ cells. The CDR3 has 12 amino acids. CDR1 SNHLY and CDR2 FYNNEI come from the germline V gene. Trimming removed 8 bases at V and 2 bases at J, with 9 bases between.

This receptor was taken from a young man in good health. Some clones in this sample may be carry-over from other donors' samples. Sequenced input: naive CD8+ T cells from PBMCs. The V call is TRBV2, the J call TRBJ2-5; D may be TRBD1 (5 bases). The CDR3 DNA reads as TGTGCCAGCGTTGACAGACAAGAGACCCAGTACTTC. Translated, it gives CASVDRQETQYF.